This T cell receptor beta chain was profiled in a study of regulatory T cells in long-lasting Graves disease. The study, taken as a whole, reports: It was peripheral blood alone, not thyroid tissue, that was studied. Public clonotype sharing was higher in persistent than newly diagnosed patients.

As to time point: newly diagnosed GD, antithyroid drugs for less than 3 months. The TCR library was made from RNA extracted from PBMCs. Under American Thyroid Association guidelines, Graves' disease was diagnosed. Points on this clonotype: The antigen remains unidentified.

The CDR3 consists of 20 residues. V lost 2 bases and J lost 1; bases outside the gene matches: 15. From germline, CDR1 is SNHLY and CDR2 FYNNEI. Arm-PCR of CDR3 regions with iRepertoire HTBI primers generated TCR beta libraries. MiXCR, run by TCRdb on the multiplex PCR reads, gives a single entry per CDR3 protein. The sample records some 500,000 distinct CDR3 sequences, about 16% being singletons. This sample also appeared in a second study, on T cells in Graves' hyperthyroidism and ophthalmopathy.

Source: peripheral blood mononuclear cells (PBMCs), taken at new diagnosis, from a patient treated with antithyroid drugs. This chain links TRBV2 with TRBJ2-1; 9 nucleotides match TRBD2. The origin of this receptor is a woman aged 35 to 59 with Graves disease. The CDR3 DNA reads as TGTGCCAGCAGTGAAACTATGGCTAGCGGGGCTTCAATGTCCTACAATGAGCAGTTCTTC. It specifies CASSETMASGASMSYNEQFF.